The 12 T cell receptor beta chains in this list originate from one sample, sequenced in a study of patients and donors after allogeneic stem cell transplantation. One entry per CDR3 protein results from TCRdb running MiXCR on the RT-PCR reads. The sample carries under 200,000 distinct CDR3 sequences, around 30% recorded once. Sequencing input: blood, either unsorted or a sorted T cell fraction (not recorded which). The receptors here all came from a human donor who was either an allogeneic HSCT recipient or a stem cell or donor lymphocyte infusion donor (not recorded which). It is not recorded whose cells these are; they may come from a transplant donor.

The chain couples TRBV6-5 to TRBJ2-3, with D perhaps given as TRBD1 or TRBD2 (5 bases each). CDR3 length equals 13 residues. V lost 10 bases and J 6 bases, leaving 17 bases between the germline ends. Germline CDR1 MNHEY, CDR2 SVGAGI. The CDR3 region is CATRRLGVDTQYF. Here the CDR3 DNA reads TGTGCCACCAGGAGGCTAGGGGTGGATACGCAGTATTTT.

In its sample, this clonotype was seen a few times. The chain joins TRBV7-9 to TRBJ1-2; D gene ambiguous. Germline loops: CDR1 SEHNR, CDR2 FQNEAQ (reference sequence). With 4 bases removed from V and 5 bases from J, the gap between germline ends came to 14 bases. The length of the CDR3 is 14 residues. The CDR3 loop reads CASSSPLNMYGYTF. Here the CDR3 DNA reads TGTGCCAGCAGCTCCCCACTGAATATGTATGGCTACACCTTC.

This clonotype was seen only a few times. The CDR3 DNA reads TGCAGTGCTAGAGGGAGTGGCAGGGTGTCCTACGAGCAGTACTTC. Its translation is CSARGSGRVSYEQYF. This chain uses TRBV20-1 with TRBJ2-7, with D possibly TRBD1 on 5 matching bases. Germline CDR1 is DFQATT and CDR2 is SNEGSKA (reference sequence). This CDR3 region has 15 residues. The ends were cut back, 1 base at V and 1 base at J, with 14 bases in the middle.

There are a few counts of this clonotype. The rearrangement uses TRBV4-3 and TRBJ1-3; 9 bases align to TRBD1. V lost 4 bases to trimming and J lost 2 bases; unmatched junction nucleotides: 6. The germline gives CDR1 LGHNA, CDR2 YSLEER. CDR3 size: 16 residues. CDR3 amino acids: CASSPWDREAGNTIYF. Written as DNA, the CDR3 is TGCGCCAGCAGCCCTTGGGACAGGGAGGCTGGAAACACCATATATTTT.

The genes are TRBV5-1 and TRBJ1-1; D perhaps matches TRBD1 (5 bases). Germline V CDR1 and CDR2: SGHRS, YFSETQ. V was cut by 0 bases and J by 6 bases, with 12 bases left in between. This CDR3 has 14 amino acids. For the CDR3, the DNA is TGCGCCAGCAGCTTGGGATGGGGGGTCGCTGAAGCTTTCTTT. This sequence encodes CASSLGWGVAEAFF.

This clonotype was seen a few times. This chain connects TRBV18 to TRBJ1-6; D unclear. Germline V gene lookup returns CDR1 KGHSH and CDR2 LQKENI. The V and J ends lost 3 bases and 7 bases respectively, with 10 bases between them. The CDR3 runs to 14 residues. The CDR3: CASSPDTQNSPLHF. The DNA for the CDR3 is TGTGCCAGCTCACCTGACACGCAGAATTCACCCCTCCACTTT.

This clonotype was recorded at least ten times. The chain is built from TRBV6-5 and TRBJ1-1, with unresolved D. Trimming shortened V by 2 bases and J by 4 bases, and 8 bases separated the two germline ends. This CDR3 is built from 13 residues. Germline V gene data show CDR1 as MNHEY and CDR2 as SVGAGI. In DNA, the CDR3 is TGTGCCAGCAGTTACGTGGTATCCACTGAAGCTTTCTTT. This encodes CASSYVVSTEAFF.

A few counts support this clonotype. V usage is TRBV15 and J usage is TRBJ2-3; no definite D call. V lost 0 bases and J lost 9, with 10 bases in between. The germline V gene has CDR1 LNHNV and CDR2 YYDKDF (reference sequence). This CDR3 contains 13 residues. The CDR3 reads CATSRDLDWTQYF. The CDR3 coding sequence is TGTGCCACCAGCAGAGATTTGGATTGGACGCAGTATTTT.

This clonotype came up a few times. The gene calls are TRBV6-5 and TRBJ1-1; 7 positions match TRBD1. The CDR3 has 15 residues. V was clipped by 6 bases and J by 3 bases; unmatched bases: 10. The germline V gene encodes CDR1 MNHEY and CDR2 SVGAGI. The CDR3 DNA is TGTGCCAGCAGCCCAACGGACAGGTTTTACACTGAAGCTTTCTTT. It codes for CASSPTDRFYTEAFF.

V and J are TRBV4-1 and TRBJ1-3, with no clear D. This CDR3 comprises 17 residues. V was cut by 4 bases and J by 3 bases, with 19 bases left in between. CDR1 is MGHRA, CDR2 YSYEKL, per germline. The CDR3 reads CASSPEPPREGGNTIYF. The DNA for the CDR3 is TGCGCCAGCAGCCCGGAGCCGCCCCGGGAAGGTGGAAACACCATATATTTT.

This rearrangement joins TRBV6-2 or TRBV6-3 to TRBJ2-5; perhaps TRBD2 as D (6 bases). This CDR3 spans 15 amino acids. The germline CDR1 and CDR2 sequences are MNHEY and SVGEGT. Trimming pared 2 bases from V and 2 bases from J, leaving 12 bases between. For the CDR3, the DNA is TGTGCCAGCAGTTACCTAGCGAGACTACAAGAGACCCAGTACTTC. The encoded protein is CASSYLARLQETQYF.

The chain has TRBV10-3 and TRBJ2-5; D is perhaps TRBD1 (6 bases). V was clipped by 0 bases and J by 2 bases, with 13 bases between them. This CDR3 comprises 16 residues. The germline gives CDR1 ENHRY, CDR2 SYGVKD. CDR3 nucleotides: TGTGCCATCAGTGAGTCGAGGGGCGGACAGCAAGAGACCCAGTACTTC. Its protein is CAISESRGGQQETQYF.